This TCR beta chain was retrieved from a study of persistence of HIV-infected CD4 T cells. The libraries were made with immunoSEQ version 4 in survey mode. Measured with immunoSEQ multiplex PCR; TCRdb has only the in-frame clones, and not every one. The repertoire has around 48,000 clones, about 80% of them found once; the top ten carry about 3%. With V trimmed by 2 bases and J by 1 base, 6 bases remained unmatched. Germline V gene lookup returns CDR1 MNHEY and CDR2 SVGAGI. This CDR3 is 16 amino acids long. The stimulus was lysate of CMV-infected fibroblasts, around 10 ug/mL. Sorted nonresponding memory CD4+ T cells were CD40L-negative, CD69-negative, CD45RO-high. A remark on this clone: Its cognate antigen is unknown.

This sequence originates from an adult man with HIV who was CMV-seropositive. The genes are TRBV6-5 and TRBJ2-7, with TRBD1 matching 9 bases. Specimen: CD4+ T cells sorted from PBMCs after 18-hour stimulation, collected from a patient who received antiretroviral therapy. The CDR3 DNA sequence: TGTGCCAGCAGTTACACCAAGGACAGGGGTTCCTACGAGCAGTACTTC. The encoded protein is CASSYTKDRGSYEQYF.